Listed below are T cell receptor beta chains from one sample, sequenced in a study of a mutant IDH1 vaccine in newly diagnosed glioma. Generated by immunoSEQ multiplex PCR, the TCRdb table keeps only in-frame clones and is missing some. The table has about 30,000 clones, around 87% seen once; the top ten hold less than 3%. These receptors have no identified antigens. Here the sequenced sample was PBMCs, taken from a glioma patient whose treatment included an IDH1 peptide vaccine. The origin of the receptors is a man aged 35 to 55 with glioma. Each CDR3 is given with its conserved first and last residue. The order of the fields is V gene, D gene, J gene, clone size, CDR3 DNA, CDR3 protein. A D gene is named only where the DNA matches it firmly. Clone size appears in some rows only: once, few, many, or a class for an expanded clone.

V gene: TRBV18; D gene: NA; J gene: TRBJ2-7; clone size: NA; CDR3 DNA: TGTGCCAGCTCACCAGGGGCCCCATCCTACGAGCAGTACTTC; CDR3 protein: CASSPGAPSYEQYF
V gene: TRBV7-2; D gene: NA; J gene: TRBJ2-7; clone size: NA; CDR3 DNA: TGTGCCAGCAGCTTAGAGGCGCAAACCTACGAGCAGTACTTC; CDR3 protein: CASSLEAQTYEQYF
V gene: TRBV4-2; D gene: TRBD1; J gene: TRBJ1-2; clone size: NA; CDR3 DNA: TGTGCCAGCAGCCAAGCCTCTGGGACAGCAAACTATGGCTACACCTTC; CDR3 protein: CASSQASGTANYGYTF
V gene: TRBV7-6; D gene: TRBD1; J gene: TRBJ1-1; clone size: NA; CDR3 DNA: TGTGCCAGCAGCCGCAGGGGGGTGGGCACTGAAGCTTTCTTT; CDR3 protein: CASSRRGVGTEAFF
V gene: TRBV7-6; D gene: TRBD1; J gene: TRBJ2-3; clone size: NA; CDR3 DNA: TGTGCCAGCAGCTGGACAGGGGATACGCAGTATTTT; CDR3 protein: CASSWTGDTQYF
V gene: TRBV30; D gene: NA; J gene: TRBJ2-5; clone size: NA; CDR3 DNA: TGTGCCTGGGGTTTACAAGAGACCCAGTACTTC; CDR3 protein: CAWGLQETQYF
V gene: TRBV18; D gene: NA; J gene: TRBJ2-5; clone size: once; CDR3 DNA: TGTGCCAGCTCACCACGAGGGAACCAAGAGACCCAGTACTTC; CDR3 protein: CASSPRGNQETQYF
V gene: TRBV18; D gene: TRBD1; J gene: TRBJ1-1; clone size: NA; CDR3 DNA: TGTGCCAGCTCCCCGACAGGGACGGCAAACACTGAAGCTTTCTTT; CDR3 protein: CASSPTGTANTEAFF
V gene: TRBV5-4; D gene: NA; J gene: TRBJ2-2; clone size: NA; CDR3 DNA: TGTGCCAGCAGCTTATCAATAAGTAACGGGGGGGAGCTGTTTTTT; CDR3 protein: CASSLSISNGGELFF
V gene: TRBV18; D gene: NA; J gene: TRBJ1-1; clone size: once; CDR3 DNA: TGTGCCAGCTCACTCAACATGATGAACACTGAAGCTTTCTTT; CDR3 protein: CASSLNMMNTEAFF
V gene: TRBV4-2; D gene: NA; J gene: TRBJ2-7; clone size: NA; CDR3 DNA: TGTGCCAGCAGCCAAGAGGCAGGCGCAACCTACGAGCAGTACTTC; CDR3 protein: CASSQEAGATYEQYF
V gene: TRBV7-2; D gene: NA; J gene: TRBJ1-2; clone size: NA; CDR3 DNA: TGTGCCAGCAGCCCAGGAGGGTTCTATGGCTACACCTTC; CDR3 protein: CASSPGGFYGYTF
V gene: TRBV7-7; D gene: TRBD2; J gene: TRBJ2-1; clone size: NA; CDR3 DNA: TGTGCCAGCAGCTGGGCGCCGGGGGGGTCCTACAATGAGCAGTTCTTC; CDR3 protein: CASSWAPGGSYNEQFF
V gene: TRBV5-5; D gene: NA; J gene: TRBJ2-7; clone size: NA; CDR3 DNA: TGTGCCAGCAGGGGACCGGCCACAGGGTCTGGGGAGCAGTACTTC; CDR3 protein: CASRGPATGSGEQYF
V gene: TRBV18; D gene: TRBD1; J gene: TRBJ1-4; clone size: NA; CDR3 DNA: TGTGCCAGCTCACCTAGGACAGGTGGGGAACTGTTTTTT; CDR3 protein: CASSPRTGGELFF
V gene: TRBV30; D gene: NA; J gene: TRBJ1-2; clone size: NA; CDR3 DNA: TGTGCCTGGAGTGTATTCGGGCGCGAAAGCTATGGCTACACCTTC; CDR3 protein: CAWSVFGRESYGYTF
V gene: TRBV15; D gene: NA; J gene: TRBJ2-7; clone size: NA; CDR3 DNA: TGTGCCACCAGCCCTAGCTACTCCACCTACGAGCAGTACTTC; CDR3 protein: CATSPSYSTYEQYF
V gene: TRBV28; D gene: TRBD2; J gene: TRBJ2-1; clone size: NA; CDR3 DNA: TGTGCCAGCAGTGTGGGACTAGCGGGAGATCCTTCTGCGGCCAATTTTAAGAATGAGCAGTTCTTC; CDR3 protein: CASSVGLAGDPSAANFKNEQFF
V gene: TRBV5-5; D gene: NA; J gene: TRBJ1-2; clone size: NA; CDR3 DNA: TGTGCCAGCAGCTTGGCTCCAGGGGCTAACTATGGCTACACCTTC; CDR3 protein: CASSLAPGANYGYTF
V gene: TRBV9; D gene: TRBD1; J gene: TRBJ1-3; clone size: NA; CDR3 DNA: TGTGCCAGCAGCCCTACAGGGGACTCTGGAAACACCATATATTTT; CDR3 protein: CASSPTGDSGNTIYF
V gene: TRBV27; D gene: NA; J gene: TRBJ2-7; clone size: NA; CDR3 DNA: TGTGCCAGCAGTCCCAACAGGGTTACCACCTACGAGCAGTACTTC; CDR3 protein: CASSPNRVTTYEQYF
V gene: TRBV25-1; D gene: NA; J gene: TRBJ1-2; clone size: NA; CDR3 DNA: TGTGCCAGCAGCGACAGTTCCGGGGCCTTCTATGGCTACACCTTC; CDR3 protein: CASSDSSGAFYGYTF
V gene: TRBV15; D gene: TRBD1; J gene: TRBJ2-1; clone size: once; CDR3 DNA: TGTGCCACCAGCAGAGAACAGGGGGCCGGCAATGAGCAGTTCTTC; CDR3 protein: CATSREQGAGNEQFF
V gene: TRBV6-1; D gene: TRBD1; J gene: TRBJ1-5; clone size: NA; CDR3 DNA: TGTGCCAGCAGTGACCCGGGACAGGCCTTCAATCAGCCCCAGCATTTT; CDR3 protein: CASSDPGQAFNQPQHF
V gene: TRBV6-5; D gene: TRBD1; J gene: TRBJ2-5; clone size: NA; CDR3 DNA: TGTGCCAGCAGTATCACAGGGGGCCAAAAGACCCAGTACTTC; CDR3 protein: CASSITGGQKTQYF
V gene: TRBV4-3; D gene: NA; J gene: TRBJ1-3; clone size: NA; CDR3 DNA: TGCGCCAGCAGCCAATATCATGGCCTTTCTGGAAACACCATATATTTT; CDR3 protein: CASSQYHGLSGNTIYF
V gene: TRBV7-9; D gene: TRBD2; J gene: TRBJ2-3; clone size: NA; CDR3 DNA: TGTGCCAGCAGCCTAATGACTAGCGGGACCGGCACAGATACGCAGTATTTT; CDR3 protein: CASSLMTSGTGTDTQYF